This T cell receptor (beta chain) was identified in a study of blood T cell repertoires in COVID-19 (dated by TCRdb to 2018 to 2020). In the study overall: Collaborator samples came from the United States, Italy and Spain and covered acute and convalescent phases of COVID-19. The prospective study material was composed of cDNA or gDNA derived from T cells, B-cell-depleted T cells, or PBMCs. Subjects who had been exposed to COVID-19, were actively infected with it, or had recovered from it provided the deeply sampled blood TCRbeta repertoires that made up the dataset. The repertoires were released in a freely available public database meant as a resource for research on the immune response to SARS-CoV-2. Samples came from the ongoing ImmuneRACE study (first 160 participants) plus 1,254 subjects from 6 global collaborators. Nearly every sample came with metadata listing a de-identified subject ID, COVID-19 status, age in years and sex. Where available, HLA class I and class II types were taken from metadata supplied by the sample provider and were not determined by assay-based typing.

Participants in the prospective study were aged about 18 to 95 years, lived in over 20 United States geographic areas, and enrolled through a virtual design. Cohort assignment in the prospective study relied on participant-reported clinical history from a screening survey and a study questionnaire. ImmuneRACE Cohort 3 recovered participants were defined by two consecutive negative NP/OP PCR tests, healthcare professional clearance, or symptom resolution. Mobile phlebotomists in the prospective study collected whole blood, serum and a nasopharyngeal or oropharyngeal swab from every participant. Participants in the prospective study had the option to provide additional blood draws and questionnaires over a 2-month period. Before DNA extraction, blood samples from the prospective study were shipped at room temperature or frozen. TCRbeta CDR3 regions were amplified from genomic DNA using the immunoSEQ Assay, a bias-controlled multiplex PCR. Per the source publication's procedure: Nucleated cell counts per sample were estimated from amplification of reference gene primers within the assay. To quantify the absolute abundance of each unique TCRbeta CDR3 rearrangement, sequence reads were collapsed and filtered. For each sample, productive Simpson clonality was calculated as the square root of Simpson's diversity index across productive rearrangements. In TCRdb, the immuneACCESS table is reduced to in-frame sequences with V and J assigned. These tables do not hold every clone; where another copy was compared, an unresolved V gene accounts for under half, and the others remain unexplained. V and J calls and clone size are as listed in that table; D and trimming were resolved from the DNA. Within this sample are 150,000 to 200,000 clones, with over 75% of them counted one time only. Of the sample, roughly 9.6% falls within the top ten clones.

As encoded in the germline V gene (reference sequence), CDR1 is SEHNR while CDR2 is FQNEAQ. The CDR3 runs 13 residues from the cysteine to the phenylalanine. The read is trimmed to its CDR3 DNA, 39 bases read in frame from base 1. V is pared back by 4 bases and J by 3 bases, with 9 bases lying between the germline termini. Results and caveats for the whole study, not just this receptor: Clinical and demographic metadata were provided uncurated, with the amount varying by source and participant.

Concerning this clone itself: Its antigen remains unidentified. No qualities accompany the bases; no much larger clone lies one base away.

The source is a man between 45 and 60 years old who had recovered from COVID-19. What was sequenced was PBMCs or T cells enriched from blood (not recorded which). The rearranged chain carries TRBV7-9 and TRBJ1-2; a tentative D call is TRBD1 (6 bases match). The DNA sequence is given as TGTGCCAGCAGCTCCAGGGGCGACTATGGCTACACCTTC. Protein translation: CASSSRGDYGYTF. The full variable domain, completed from the reference TRBV7-9 and TRBJ1-2 proteins outside the CDR3, reads DTGVSQNPRHKITKRGQNVTFRCDPISEHNRLYWYRQTLGQGPEFLTYFQNEAQLEKSRLLSDRFSAERPKGSFSTLEIQRTEQGDSAMYLCASSSRGDYGYTFGSGTRLTVV.